These 12 T cell receptor beta chains were sequenced from one sample in a study of cytomegalovirus exposure and HLA in healthy donors. PCR amplification relied on 60 Vbeta primers (plus 13 Jbeta primers). The method was immunoSEQ multiplex PCR; TCRdb's version includes in-frame clones alone and lacks a portion of them. This table has approximately 100,000 clones, roughly 83% appearing once. Sequencing was done on a sample of PBMCs. These receptors all stem from a female donor in good health and CMV-seropositive.

This clone was seen a single time. V is TRBV18 and J is TRBJ1-1; D is possibly TRBD1 (6 bases). In germline, CDR1 is KGHSH, CDR2 LQKENI. The CDR3 is 16 amino acids. Trimming shortened V by 6 bases and J by 1 base, and 18 bases separated the two germline ends. CDR3 loop: CASSEDRRPWNTEAFF. In nucleotides, the CDR3 is TGTGCCAGCTCCGAAGACAGGCGCCCTTGGAACACTGAAGCTTTCTTT. The full variable domain, with the rest looked up from reference TRBV18 and TRBJ1-1, is NAGVMQNPRHLVRRRGQEARLRCSPMKGHSHVYWYRQLPEEGLKFMVYLQKENIIDESGMPKERFSAEFPKEGPSILRIQQVVRGDSAAYFCASSEDRRPWNTEAFFGQGTRLTVV.

On this clone: Other DNA sequences in this sample translate to the same CDR3. The chain employs TRBV29-1 and TRBJ2-1; D unresolved. Germline V gives CDR1 SQVTM, CDR2 ANQGSEA. The CDR3 extends over 11 amino acids. V was trimmed by 4 bases and J by 5 bases, leaving 6 bases between them. The CDR3 bases are TGCAGCGTTGGACATCACAATGAGCAGTTCTTC. It is translated as CSVGHHNEQFF.

A few counts support this clone. The same CDR3 can be traced to other DNA sequences in this sample. This chain joins TRBV25-1 and TRBJ2-1, with TRBD2 matching 8 bases. The J segment lost 6 bases and the V segment lost 2 bases, leaving 6 bases of the junction unmatched. The CDR3 runs to 15 residues. In germline, CDR1 is MGHDK, CDR2 SYGVNS. CDR3 protein: CASSETSGSGNEQFF. As DNA, the CDR3 is TGTGCCAGCAGTGAAACAAGCGGGAGCGGCAATGAGCAGTTCTTC. The whole variable domain, remainder taken from reference TRBV25-1 and TRBJ2-1, is EADIYQTPRYLVIGTGKKITLECSQTMGHDKMYWYQQDPGMELHLIHYSYGVNSTEKGDLSSESTVSRIRTEHFPLTLESARPSHTSQYLCASSETSGSGNEQFFGPGTRLTVL.

This clone occurred a few times. This sequence joins TRBV5-4 and TRBJ1-3; TRBD1 is a possible D gene (5 bases). The CDR3 is 15 residues long. Germline V gene data show CDR1 as SGHNT and CDR2 as YYREEE (reference sequence). V was clipped by 0 bases and J by 1 base, with 8 bases between them. The CDR3 coding sequence is TGTGCCAGCAGCTTGGACCCAGGGTCTGGAAACACCATATATTTT. Encoded protein: CASSLDPGSGNTIYF.

The rearrangement joins TRBV7-2 to TRBJ1-1; TRBD1 is a possible D gene (5 bases). The germline gives CDR1 SGHTA, CDR2 FQGNSA. The V end was cut by 0 bases, the J end by 1 base, with 9 bases between. CDR3 length: 15 residues. CDR3 DNA sequence: TGTGCCAGCAGCTTAGCGAGGACAAAGAACACTGAAGCTTTCTTT. Translated, it gives CASSLARTKNTEAFF.

The rearrangement uses TRBV5-1 and TRBJ1-5, with D possibly being TRBD1 (6 bases). Trimming stripped 2 bases from V and 7 bases from J, with 16 bases between. Germline CDR1 SGHRS, CDR2 YFSETQ. CDR3 length: 15 residues. The CDR3 DNA follows: TGCGCCAGCAGCTTTGATGGGGGGGCACGGCAGCCCCAGCATTTT. This translates into CASSFDGGARQPQHF.

The chain has TRBV7-7 and TRBJ2-7, with 10 positions matching TRBD2. Germline V gene sequence: CDR1 SSHAT, CDR2 FNYEAQ (reference sequence). The CDR3 is 19 amino acids. V dropped 2 bases and J dropped 3; count of bases not matched to a gene: 16. CDR3 DNA: TGTGCCAGCAGCTTACCGTTACCATCCGGGACTAGCGTACTCTACGAGCAGTACTTC. It is translated as CASSLPLPSGTSVLYEQYF.

The chain links TRBV6-1 to TRBJ2-4, with TRBD1 as a possible D gene (6 bases). CDR3 size: 12 residues. V lost 5 bases and J 7 bases, leaving 9 bases between the germline ends. CDR1 is MNHNS, CDR2 SASEGT, per germline. The CDR3 spells CASSTGLNIQYF. Written as DNA, the CDR3 is TGTGCCAGCAGTACAGGGTTGAACATTCAGTACTTC.

This chain uses TRBV2 with TRBJ2-1; TRBD1 aligns across 8 bases. The CDR3 sequence is 15 residues long. Trimming took 7 bases from V and 7 from J; bases not matched to a gene: 12. The germline gives CDR1 SNHLY, CDR2 FYNNEI. The CDR3, as DNA: TGTGCCAGCAACCCGGGCAGGGGGCGTATTAATGAGCAGTTCTTC. Its protein is CASNPGRGRINEQFF. The complete variable domain, with remaining parts taken from reference TRBV2 and TRBJ2-1, reads EPEVTQTPSHQVTQMGQEVILRCVPISNHLYFYWYRQILGQKVEFLVSFYNNEISEKSEIFDDQFSVERPDGSNFTLKIRSTKLEDSAMYFCASNPGRGRINEQFFGPGTRLTVL.

The chain links TRBV2 to TRBJ2-7; TRBD1 aligns across 8 bases. There are 13 residues in the CDR3. The germline CDR1 and CDR2 sequences are SNHLY and FYNNEI. V lost 7 bases to trimming and J lost 2 bases; unmatched junction nucleotides: 4. CDR3 region: CASNLDRAYEQYF. The CDR3 DNA reads as TGTGCCAGCAACTTGGACAGGGCCTACGAGCAGTACTTC.

The chain has TRBV6-1 and TRBJ2-5, with TRBD1 matching over 8 bases. The J call may be wrong; the DNA end is better matched by TRBJ2-7. The length of the CDR3 is 14 residues. CDR1 is MNHNS, CDR2 SASEGT, per germline. The CDR3 nucleotides are TGTGCCAGCAGGGACAGGGCGGGCTTCTACGAGCAGTACTTC. Translation gives CASRDRAGFYEQYF.

In the case of this clone: The sample carries other DNA sequences with the same CDR3. This chain connects TRBV19 to TRBJ1-2; TRBD1 aligns across 8 bases. After removal of 6 bases from V and 8 bases from J, the junction contained 11 bases not matched to a gene. The CDR3 contains 14 residues. Germline CDR1 is LNHDA and CDR2 is SQIVND (reference sequence). CDR3 DNA sequence: TGTGCCAGTAGGAGGACAGGGTCCGGCGCCGGCTACACCTTC. It yields the protein CASRRTGSGAGYTF. The full variable domain, with the rest looked up from reference TRBV19 and TRBJ1-2, is DGGITQSPKYLFRKEGQNVTLSCEQNLNHDAMYWYRQDPGQGLRLIYYSQIVNDFQKGDIAEGYSVSREKKESFPLTVTSAQKNPTAFYLCASRRTGSGAGYTFGSGTRLTVV.